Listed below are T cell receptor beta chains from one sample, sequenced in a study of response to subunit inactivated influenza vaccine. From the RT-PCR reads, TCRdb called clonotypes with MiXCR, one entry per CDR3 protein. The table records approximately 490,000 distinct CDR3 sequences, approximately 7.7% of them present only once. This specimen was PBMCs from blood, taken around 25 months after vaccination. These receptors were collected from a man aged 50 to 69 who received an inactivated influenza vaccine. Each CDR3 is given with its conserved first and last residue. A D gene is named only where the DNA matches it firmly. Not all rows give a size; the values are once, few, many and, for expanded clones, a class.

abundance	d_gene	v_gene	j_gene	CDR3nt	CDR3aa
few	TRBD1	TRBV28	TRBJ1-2	TGTGCCAGCAGTTCGCTCAGGGGGGGATATGGCTACACCTTC	CASSSLRGGYGYTF
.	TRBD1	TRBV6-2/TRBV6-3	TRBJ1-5	TGTGCCAGCAGAAAGACAGGGGGCGGCAATCAGCCCCAGCATTTT	CASRKTGGGNQPQHF
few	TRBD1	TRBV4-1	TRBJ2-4	TGCGCCAGCAGCTATCAGGGGGCCGAAAACATTCAGTACTTC	CASSYQGAENIQYF
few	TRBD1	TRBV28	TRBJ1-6	TGTGCCAGCAGTCCGACAGGGTATAATTCACCCCTCCACTTT	CASSPTGYNSPLHF
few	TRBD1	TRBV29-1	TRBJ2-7	TGCAGCGTTGGAGACAGGGACAGGGCGTTCTCCTACGAGCAGTACTTC	CSVGDRDRAFSYEQYF
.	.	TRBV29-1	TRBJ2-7	TGCAGCGTTGCGGGAGCGACCTACGAGCAGTACTTC	CSVAGATYEQYF
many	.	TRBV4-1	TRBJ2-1	TGCGCCAGCAGCCACTTGGCAGGATCGAATGAGCAGTTCTTC	CASSHLAGSNEQFF
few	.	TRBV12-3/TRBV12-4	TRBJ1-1	TGTGCCAGCAGTTTTGACAGTAAAGCTTTCTTT	CASSFDSKAFF
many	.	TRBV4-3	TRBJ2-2	TGCGCCAGCAGCCAAGGTGTCGGGGAGCTGTTTTTT	CASSQGVGELFF
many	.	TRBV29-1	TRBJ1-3	TGCAGCGTCGACAGTGGTACTGGAAACACCATATATTTT	CSVDSGTGNTIYF
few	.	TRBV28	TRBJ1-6	TGTGCCAGCAGTTCCCTATGGGCTAGCTCCTATAATTCACCCCTCCACTTT	CASSSLWASSYNSPLHF
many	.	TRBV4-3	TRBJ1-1	TGCGCCAGCAGCCAAGATTTAGGGAGAATGAACACTGAAGCTTTCTTT	CASSQDLGRMNTEAFF
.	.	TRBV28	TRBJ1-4	TGTGCCAGCAGTTTATTTAGTCGGCGGGGGGCCGTCCTGTTTTTT	CASSLFSRRGAVLFF
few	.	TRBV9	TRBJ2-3	TGTGCCAGCAGCGTAGGGGTGGACTACTCATATCATACGCAGTATTTT	CASSVGVDYSYHTQYF
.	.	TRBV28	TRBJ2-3	TGTGCCAGCAGTTTCTATACAGGCACAGATACGCAGTATTTT	CASSFYTGTDTQYF
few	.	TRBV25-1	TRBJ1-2	TGTGCCAGCAGTGGGGACGTCGGACTCTTCACCTTC	CASSGDVGLFTF
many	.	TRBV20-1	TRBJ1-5	TGCAGTGCTAGAGCGGGGGCACAGCCCCAGCATTTT	CSARAGAQPQHF
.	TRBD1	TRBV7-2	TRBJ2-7	TGTGCCAGCAGCATAACCGGGACAGCAACCTACGAGCAGTACTTC	CASSITGTATYEQYF
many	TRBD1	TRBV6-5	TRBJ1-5	TGTGCCAGCAGTTACGCCGTTTGGACAGGGGACCAGCCCCAGCATTTT	CASSYAVWTGDQPQHF
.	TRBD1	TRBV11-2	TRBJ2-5	TGTGCCAGCAGCTTATTTAGGGGGCGCATCCAAGAGACCCAGTACTTC	CASSLFRGRIQETQYF
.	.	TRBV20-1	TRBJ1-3	TGCAGTGCTAGGGGTCTATTAGCTGGAAACACCATATATTTT	CSARGLLAGNTIYF
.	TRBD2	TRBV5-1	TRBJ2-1	TGCGCCAGCAGCTTAGACTCGGGACTACGCTACAATGAGCAGTTCTTC	CASSLDSGLRYNEQFF
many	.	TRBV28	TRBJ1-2	TGTGCCAGCAGTCCCCACCGCGCGGGGACCGGCTATGGCTACACCTTC	CASSPHRAGTGYGYTF
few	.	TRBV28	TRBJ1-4	TGTGCCAGCAGTTTGAAGCGTGAAAAACTGTTTTTT	CASSLKREKLFF
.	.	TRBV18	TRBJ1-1	TGTGCCAGCTCACCTTATACCGGTCTGAACACTGAAGCTTTCTTT	CASSPYTGLNTEAFF
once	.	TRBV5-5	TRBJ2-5	TGTGCCAGCAGCTTATCCCCCCCCACAGGAGGAGAGACCCGGTACTTC	CASSLSPPTGGETRYF
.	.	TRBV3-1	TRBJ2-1	TGTGCCAGCAGCCAACAGGGTCTGCACAATGAGCAGTTCTTC	CASSQQGLHNEQFF
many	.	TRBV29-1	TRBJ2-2	TGCAGCGTTGAGGCTGGGTCGCGTAGTCTCACCGGGGAGCTGTTTTTT	CSVEAGSRSLTGELFF
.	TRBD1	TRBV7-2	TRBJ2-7	TGTGCCAGCAGCGGGACAGTTCGTCAGTACTTC	CASSGTVRQYF
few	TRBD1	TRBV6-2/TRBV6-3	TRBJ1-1	TGTGCCAGCAGTTCTCCACCCCTCGGGACAGGGGAGGAGTGGAACACTGAAGCTTTCTTT	CASSSPPLGTGEEWNTEAFF
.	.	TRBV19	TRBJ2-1	TGTGCCAGTAGTATAGCAGAGGGGGTTCCCTACAATGAGCAGTTCTTC	CASSIAEGVPYNEQFF
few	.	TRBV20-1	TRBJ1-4	TGCAGTGCTCAGGACCGGCGACTGTTTTTT	CSAQDRRLFF
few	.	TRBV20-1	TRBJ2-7	TGCAGTGCTAGGAAGGTCGGGAGCTCCTACGAGCAGTACTTC	CSARKVGSSYEQYF
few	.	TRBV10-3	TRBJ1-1	TGTGCCATCAGAGCCTTTGATCGGAACACTGAAGCTTTCTTT	CAIRAFDRNTEAFF
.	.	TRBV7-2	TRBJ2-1	TGTGCCAGCAGCTACGTAAATGAGCAGTTCTTC	CASSYVNEQFF
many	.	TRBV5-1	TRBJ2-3	TGCGCCAGCAGCTTGGCTGCCCCTTCCCACTGGAGAACGTCTACCCGCACAGATACGCAGTATTTT	CASSLAAPSHWRTSTRTDTQYF
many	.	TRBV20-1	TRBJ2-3	TGCAGTGCTCAGCGTTCAGATACGCAGTATTTT	CSAQRSDTQYF
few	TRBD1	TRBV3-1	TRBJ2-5	TGTGCCAGCAGCCAAGCGGGACAGCATCACTTC	CASSQAGQHHF
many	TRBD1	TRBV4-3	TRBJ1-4	TGCGCCAGCAGCCGATCCGGGACAGGGGGGGAGAAACTGTTTTTT	CASSRSGTGGEKLFF